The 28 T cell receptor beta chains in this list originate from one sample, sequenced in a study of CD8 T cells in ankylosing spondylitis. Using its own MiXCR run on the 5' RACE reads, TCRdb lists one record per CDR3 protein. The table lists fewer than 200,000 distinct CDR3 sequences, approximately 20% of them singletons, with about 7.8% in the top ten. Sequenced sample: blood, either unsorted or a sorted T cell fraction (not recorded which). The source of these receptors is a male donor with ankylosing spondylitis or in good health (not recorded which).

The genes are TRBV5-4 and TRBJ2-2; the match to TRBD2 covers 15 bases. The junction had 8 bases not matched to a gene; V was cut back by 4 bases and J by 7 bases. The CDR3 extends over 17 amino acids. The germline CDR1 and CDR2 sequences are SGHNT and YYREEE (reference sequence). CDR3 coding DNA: TGTGCCAGCAGCAACCCGGGACTAGCGGGAGGCGGCGGGGAGCTGTTTTTT. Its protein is CASSNPGLAGGGGELFF.

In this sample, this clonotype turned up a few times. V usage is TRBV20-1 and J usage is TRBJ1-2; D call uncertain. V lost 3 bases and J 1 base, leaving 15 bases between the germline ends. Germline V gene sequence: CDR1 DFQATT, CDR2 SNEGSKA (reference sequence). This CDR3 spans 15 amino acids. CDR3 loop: CSARRRALLNYGYTF. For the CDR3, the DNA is TGCAGTGCTAGGAGGAGGGCCCTGCTTAACTATGGCTACACCTTC.

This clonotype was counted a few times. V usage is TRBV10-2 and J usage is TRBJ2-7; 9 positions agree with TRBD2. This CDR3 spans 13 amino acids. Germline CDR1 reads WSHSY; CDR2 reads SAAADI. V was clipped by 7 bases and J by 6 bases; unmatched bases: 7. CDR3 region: CASIVSAGGEQYF. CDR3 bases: TGCGCCAGCATCGTGTCAGCGGGAGGCGAGCAGTACTTC.

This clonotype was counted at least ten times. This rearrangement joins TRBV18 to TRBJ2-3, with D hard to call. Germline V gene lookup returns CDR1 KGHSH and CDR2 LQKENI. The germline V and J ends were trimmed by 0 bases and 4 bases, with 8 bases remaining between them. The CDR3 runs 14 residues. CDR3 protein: CASSPPVIADTQYF. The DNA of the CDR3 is TGTGCCAGCTCACCACCGGTGATTGCAGATACGCAGTATTTT.

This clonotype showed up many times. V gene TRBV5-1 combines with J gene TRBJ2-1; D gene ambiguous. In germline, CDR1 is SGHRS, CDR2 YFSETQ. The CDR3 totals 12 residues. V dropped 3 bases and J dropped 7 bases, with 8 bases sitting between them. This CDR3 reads CASSSETNEQFF. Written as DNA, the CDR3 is TGCGCCAGCAGCTCGGAAACGAATGAGCAGTTCTTC. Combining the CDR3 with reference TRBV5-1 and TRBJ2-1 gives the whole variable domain KAGVTQTPRYLIKTRGQQVTLSCSPISGHRSVSWYQQTPGQGLQFLFEYFSETQRNKGNFPGRFSGRQFSNSRSEMNVSTLELGDSALYLCASSSETNEQFFGPGTRLTVL.

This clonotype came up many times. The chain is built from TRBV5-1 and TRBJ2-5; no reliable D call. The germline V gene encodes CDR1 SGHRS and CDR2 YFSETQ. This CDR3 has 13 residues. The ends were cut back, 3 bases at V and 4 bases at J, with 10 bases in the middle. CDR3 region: CASSSIPGETQYF. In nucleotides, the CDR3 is TGCGCCAGCAGCTCTATTCCAGGAGAGACCCAGTACTTC.

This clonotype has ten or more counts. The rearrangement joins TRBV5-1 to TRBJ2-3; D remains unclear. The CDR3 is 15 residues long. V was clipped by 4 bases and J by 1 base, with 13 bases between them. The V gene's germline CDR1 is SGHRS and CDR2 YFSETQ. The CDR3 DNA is TGCGCCAGCAGCCCGGATGGCGGTGGCACAGATACGCAGTATTTT. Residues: CASSPDGGGTDTQYF.

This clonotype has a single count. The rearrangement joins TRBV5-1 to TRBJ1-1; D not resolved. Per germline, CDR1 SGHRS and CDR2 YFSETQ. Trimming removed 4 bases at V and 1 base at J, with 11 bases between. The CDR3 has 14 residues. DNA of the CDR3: TGCGCCAGCAGCCCTACCGATCCGAACACTGAAGCTTTCTTT. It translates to CASSPTDPNTEAFF.

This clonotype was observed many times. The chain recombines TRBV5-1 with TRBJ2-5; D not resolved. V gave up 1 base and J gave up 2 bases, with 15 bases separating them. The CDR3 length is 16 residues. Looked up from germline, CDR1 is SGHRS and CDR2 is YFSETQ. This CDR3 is CASSLSLSRPQETQYF. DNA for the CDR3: TGCGCCAGCAGCTTGAGCCTTAGCCGGCCGCAAGAGACCCAGTACTTC.

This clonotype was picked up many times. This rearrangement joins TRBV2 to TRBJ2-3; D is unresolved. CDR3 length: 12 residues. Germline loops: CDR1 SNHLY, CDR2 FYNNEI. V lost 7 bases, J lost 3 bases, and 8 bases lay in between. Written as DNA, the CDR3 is TGTGCCAGCACCCCATTTACAGATACGCAGTATTTT. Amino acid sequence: CASTPFTDTQYF.

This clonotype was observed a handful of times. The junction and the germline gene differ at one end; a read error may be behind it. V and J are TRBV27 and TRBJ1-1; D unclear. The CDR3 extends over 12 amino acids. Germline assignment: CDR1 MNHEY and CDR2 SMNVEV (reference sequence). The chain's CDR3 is CTSLPTDTEAFF. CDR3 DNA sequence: TGCACCAGCCTCCCCACGGACACTGAAGCTTTCTTT.

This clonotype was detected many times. The CDR3 DNA follows: TGCAGCGGGATAACAGAGTCTGGAAACACCATATATTTT. Encoded protein: CSGITESGNTIYF. The rearrangement uses TRBV29-1 and TRBJ1-3; D is undetermined. In germline, CDR1 is SQVTM, CDR2 ANQGSEA. Trimming removed 7 bases from V and 1 base from J, with 11 bases in between. The CDR3 has 13 residues.

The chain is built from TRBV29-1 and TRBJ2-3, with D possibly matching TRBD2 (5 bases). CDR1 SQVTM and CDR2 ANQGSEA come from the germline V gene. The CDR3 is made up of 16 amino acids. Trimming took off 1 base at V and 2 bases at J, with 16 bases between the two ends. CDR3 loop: CSVEGADGLSTDTQYF. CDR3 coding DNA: TGCAGCGTTGAAGGGGCGGACGGACTCTCCACAGATACGCAGTATTTT.

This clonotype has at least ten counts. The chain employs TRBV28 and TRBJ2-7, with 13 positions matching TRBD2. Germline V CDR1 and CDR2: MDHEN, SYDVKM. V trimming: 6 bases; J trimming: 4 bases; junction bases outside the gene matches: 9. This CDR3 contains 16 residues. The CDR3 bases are TGTGCCAGCAGCCCTGCCGGGACTAGCGGGATTTACGAGCAGTACTTC. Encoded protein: CASSPAGTSGIYEQYF.

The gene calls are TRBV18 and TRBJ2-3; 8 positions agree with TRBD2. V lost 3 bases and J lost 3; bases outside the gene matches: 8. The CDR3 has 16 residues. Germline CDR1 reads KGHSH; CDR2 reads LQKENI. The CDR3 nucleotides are TGTGCCAGCTCACCTTTCGCGGGAGGAAGGACAGATACGCAGTATTTT. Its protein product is CASSPFAGGRTDTQYF.

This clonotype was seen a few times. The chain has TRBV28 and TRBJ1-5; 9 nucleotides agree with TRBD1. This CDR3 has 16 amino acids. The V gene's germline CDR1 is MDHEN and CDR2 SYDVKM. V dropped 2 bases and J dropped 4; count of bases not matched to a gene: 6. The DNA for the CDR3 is TGTGCCAGCAGTTTAGGGACAGGGTTCGGGAATCAGCCCCAGCATTTT. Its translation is CASSLGTGFGNQPQHF.

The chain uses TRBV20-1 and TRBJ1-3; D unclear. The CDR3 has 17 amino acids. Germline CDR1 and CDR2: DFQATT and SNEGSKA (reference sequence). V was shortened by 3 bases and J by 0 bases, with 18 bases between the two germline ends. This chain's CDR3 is CSARGLAPSSSGNTIYF. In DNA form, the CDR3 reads TGCAGTGCTAGGGGATTGGCCCCTTCCTCCTCTGGAAACACCATATATTTT.

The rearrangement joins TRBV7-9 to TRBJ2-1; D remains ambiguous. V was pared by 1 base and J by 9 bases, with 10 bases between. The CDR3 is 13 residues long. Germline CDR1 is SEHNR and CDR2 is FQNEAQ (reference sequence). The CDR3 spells CASSLDPVSEQFF. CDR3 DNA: TGTGCCAGCAGCTTAGACCCCGTAAGTGAGCAGTTCTTC. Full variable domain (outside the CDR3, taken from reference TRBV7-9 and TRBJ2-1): DTGVSQNPRHKITKRGQNVTFRCDPISEHNRLYWYRQTLGQGPEFLTYFQNEAQLEKSRLLSDRFSAERPKGSFSTLEIQRTEQGDSAMYLCASSLDPVSEQFFGPGTRLTVL.

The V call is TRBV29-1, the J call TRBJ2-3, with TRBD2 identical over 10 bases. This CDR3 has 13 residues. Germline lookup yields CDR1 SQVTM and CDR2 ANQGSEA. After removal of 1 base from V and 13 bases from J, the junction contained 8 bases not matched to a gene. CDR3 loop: CSVEGRLAGREYF. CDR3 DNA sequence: TGCAGCGTTGAAGGAAGACTAGCGGGCCGGGAGTATTTT.

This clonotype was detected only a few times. Written as DNA, the CDR3 is TGCAGTGCCGTAGCGGGAGGGAACACCGGGGAGCTGTTTTTT. The encoded protein is CSAVAGGNTGELFF. This rearrangement joins TRBV20-1 to TRBJ2-2, with 10 bases lining up with TRBD2. V trimming: 6 bases; J trimming: 1 base; junction bases outside the gene matches: 2. This CDR3 is 14 amino acids long. CDR1 is DFQATT and CDR2 is SNEGSKA in the germline V gene (reference sequence).

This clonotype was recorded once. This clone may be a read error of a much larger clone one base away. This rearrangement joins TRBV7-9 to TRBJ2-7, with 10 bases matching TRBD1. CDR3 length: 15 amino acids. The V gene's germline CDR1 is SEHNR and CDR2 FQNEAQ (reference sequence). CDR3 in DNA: TGTGCCAGCAGCCCGCCAGACAGGGGGCCCTACGAGCAGCACTTC. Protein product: CASSPPDRGPYEQHF.

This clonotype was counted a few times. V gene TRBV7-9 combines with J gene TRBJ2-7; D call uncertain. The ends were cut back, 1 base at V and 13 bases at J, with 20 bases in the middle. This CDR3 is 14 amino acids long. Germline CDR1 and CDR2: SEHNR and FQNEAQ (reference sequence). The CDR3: CASSLDVGVYGLYF. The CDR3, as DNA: TGTGCCAGCAGCTTAGATGTAGGCGTATACGGCCTCTACTTC.

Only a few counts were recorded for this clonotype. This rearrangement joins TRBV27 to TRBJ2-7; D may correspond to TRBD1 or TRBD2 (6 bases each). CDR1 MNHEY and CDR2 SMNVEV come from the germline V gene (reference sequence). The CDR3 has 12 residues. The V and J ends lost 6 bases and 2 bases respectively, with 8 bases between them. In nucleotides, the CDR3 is TGTGCCAGCAGAGGGGGGCCCTACGAGCAGTACTTC. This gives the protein CASRGGPYEQYF.

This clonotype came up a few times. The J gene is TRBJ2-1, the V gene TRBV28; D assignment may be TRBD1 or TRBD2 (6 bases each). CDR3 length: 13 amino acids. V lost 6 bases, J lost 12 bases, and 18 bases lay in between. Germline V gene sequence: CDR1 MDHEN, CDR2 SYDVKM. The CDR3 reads CASSQPIGGGQFF. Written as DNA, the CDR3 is TGTGCCAGCAGCCAACCCATAGGAGGGGGGCAGTTCTTC.

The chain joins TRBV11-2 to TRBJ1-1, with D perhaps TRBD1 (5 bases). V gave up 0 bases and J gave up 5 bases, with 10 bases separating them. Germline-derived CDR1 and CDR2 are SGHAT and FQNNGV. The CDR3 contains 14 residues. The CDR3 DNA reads TGTGCCAGCAGCTTAGAGGGGGGTGTGACTGAAGCTTTCTTT. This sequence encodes CASSLEGGVTEAFF.

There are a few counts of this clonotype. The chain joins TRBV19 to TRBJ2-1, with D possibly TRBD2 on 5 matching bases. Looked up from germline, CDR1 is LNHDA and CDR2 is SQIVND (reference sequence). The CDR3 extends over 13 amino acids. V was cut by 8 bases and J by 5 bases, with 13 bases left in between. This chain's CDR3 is CASYDYSDNEQFF. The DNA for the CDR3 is TGTGCCAGTTATGACTACAGCGACAATGAGCAGTTCTTC.

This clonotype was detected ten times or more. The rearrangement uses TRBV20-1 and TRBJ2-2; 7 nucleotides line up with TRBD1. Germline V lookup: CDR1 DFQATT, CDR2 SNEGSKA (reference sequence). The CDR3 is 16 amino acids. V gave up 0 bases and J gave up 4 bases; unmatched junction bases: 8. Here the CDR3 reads CSARDLRQGTTGELFF. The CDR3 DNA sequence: TGCAGTGCTAGAGACCTCAGACAGGGAACCACCGGGGAGCTGTTTTTT.

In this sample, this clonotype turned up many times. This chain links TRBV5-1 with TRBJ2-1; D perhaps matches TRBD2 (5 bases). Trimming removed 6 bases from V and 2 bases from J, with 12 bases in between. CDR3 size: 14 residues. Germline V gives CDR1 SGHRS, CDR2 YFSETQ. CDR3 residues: CASMNTGTYNEQFF. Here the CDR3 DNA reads TGCGCCAGCATGAACACGGGGACCTACAATGAGCAGTTCTTC.